These T cell receptor beta chains were read from a single sample in a study of cytomegalovirus exposure and HLA in healthy donors. TCRdb keeps only in-frame clones here, not all; method: immunoSEQ multiplex PCR. Of 150,000 to 200,000 clones in the sample, roughly 80% were seen once. The sample comprised PBMCs. The receptor set was obtained from a man younger than 35 in good health and CMV-seronegative. Both conserved end residues are part of each CDR3. Fields, in order: CDR3 DNA, CDR3 protein, clone size, J gene, V gene, D gene. D genes are given only for firm matches. Where a row states a size, it is once, few, many or the class of an expanded clone; other rows omit it.

TGTGCCTGCCAAGGGGGGAACACTGAAGCTTTCTTT CACQGGNTEAFF few TRBJ1-1 TRBV7-9 NA
TGTGCCACCTATAGGGGTTATGGCTACACCTTC CATYRGYGYTF NA TRBJ1-2 TRBV6-5 NA
TGTGCCAGCAGCTTGTCGCGGGGGAGCTCCTACGAGCAGTACTTC CASSLSRGSSYEQYF NA TRBJ2-7 TRBV7-2 TRBD2
TGTGCCAGCAGGCCTAGCGGGGGGCGGGGAGAGACCCAGTACTTC CASRPSGGRGETQYF NA TRBJ2-5 TRBV6-1 TRBD2
TGTGCCAGCAGTGAGGGGACTTACTACGAGCAGTACTTC CASSEGTYYEQYF NA TRBJ2-7 TRBV6-1 NA
TGTGCCAGCAGCCGCCCGGACAGGGGAATCACTAGCACCTTC CASSRPDRGITSTF NA TRBJ1-2 TRBV7-9 TRBD1
TGTGCCAGCAGCGTCCCCTTCAACCGGGACACTACGACCGGGGAGCTGTTTTTT CASSVPFNRDTTTGELFF NA TRBJ2-2 TRBV9 NA
TGTGCCATCCTAGCGGGGCTGAACACCGGGGAGCTGTTTTTT CAILAGLNTGELFF NA TRBJ2-2 TRBV10-3 TRBD2
TGTGCCAGCAGCACCGGACTAGCGGCTAGCACAGATACGCAGTATTTT CASSTGLAASTDTQYF NA TRBJ2-3 TRBV7-3 TRBD2
TGTGCCAGCAGCCCTTGGCGGGGCCCCTATGGCTACACCTTC CASSPWRGPYGYTF NA TRBJ1-2 TRBV6-1 NA
TGTGCCAGCAGTTTGGGGGGAGAGGGGACCGGTACGCAGTATTTT CASSLGGEGTGTQYF NA TRBJ2-3 TRBV28 NA
TGTGCCAGCAGTTACGTGGGCAGGTACAATGAGCAGTTCTTC CASSYVGRYNEQFF NA TRBJ2-1 TRBV6-5 NA
TGTGCCAGCAGTCGTCAGGGGAACCCCGGAAACACCATATATTTT CASSRQGNPGNTIYF NA TRBJ1-3 TRBV27 NA
TGTGCCTGGAGTGTGAGGAATGAGCAGTTCTTC CAWSVRNEQFF NA TRBJ2-1 TRBV30 NA
TGCAGCGTTGCTGGAGGGGACAGGGGGGGCTACACCTTC CSVAGGDRGGYTF NA TRBJ1-2 TRBV29-1 TRBD1
TGTGCCAGCAGTGATCTACAGAGGGAGTATGGCTACACCTTC CASSDLQREYGYTF NA TRBJ1-2 TRBV2 NA
TGTGCCAGCAGCGGGACAGGGTACGACACCGGGGAGCTGTTTTTT CASSGTGYDTGELFF NA TRBJ2-2 TRBV5-6 TRBD1
TGTGCCAGTAGTACTTACGAGGGACTAGCGAGGAATGAGCAGTTCTTC CASSTYEGLARNEQFF NA TRBJ2-1 TRBV19 TRBD2
TGTGCCACCAGCAGAAGACTAGCGCCTTCCTACAATGAGCAGTTCTTC CATSRRLAPSYNEQFF NA TRBJ2-1 TRBV15 TRBD2
TGTGCCAGCAGCCCATCTCTAGCGGGAGTTTCCGAGCAGTACTTC CASSPSLAGVSEQYF NA TRBJ2-7 TRBV11-1 TRBD2
TGTGCCAGCAGCACCTGGACTAGCGCAAATGAGCAGTTCTTC CASSTWTSANEQFF NA TRBJ2-1 TRBV21-1 NA
TGCGCCAGCAGCCCTGACAGTCGAGACACCGGGGAGCTGTTTTTT CASSPDSRDTGELFF NA TRBJ2-2 TRBV5-1 NA
TGTGCCAGTACCGAGAGGGGCGGGGATCAGCCCCAGCATTTT CASTERGGDQPQHF NA TRBJ1-5 TRBV19 NA
TGTGCCAGCAGCTCCCTCATAGATGGGAACACTGAAGCTTTCTTT CASSSLIDGNTEAFF NA TRBJ1-1 TRBV5-5 NA
TGCAGTGCTAGAGGAGACACCTGGGCCTTC CSARGDTWAF NA TRBJ1-2 TRBV20-1 NA
TGTGCCAGCAGCGTTTTCCGTCCCGGGGAGCTGTTTTTT CASSVFRPGELFF NA TRBJ2-2 TRBV2 NA
TGTGCCAGCAGCGACCCCAGGGTGGAGACCCAGTACTTC CASSDPRVETQYF NA TRBJ2-5 TRBV6-5 NA
TGTGCCAGCAGCCCCACTAGAGGGAGGGCCGACGAGCAGTACTTC CASSPTRGRADEQYF NA TRBJ2-7 TRBV6-6 TRBD2
TGTGCCAGCAGCCCAGGCCAGGGGCGTTCCTACGAGCAGTACTTC CASSPGQGRSYEQYF NA TRBJ2-7 TRBV28 NA
TGTGCCAGCAGCCCCAGGGACAGGGGGTACGAGCAGTACTTC CASSPRDRGYEQYF NA TRBJ2-7 TRBV7-8 TRBD1
TGTGCCAGCAGTGTCCGGGACAGAGACTATGGCTACACCTTC CASSVRDRDYGYTF NA TRBJ1-2 TRBV6-1 TRBD1
TGTGCCAGCAGTCTAGCCGGGACTAGCGGGAGAGGTGAGCAGTTCTTC CASSLAGTSGRGEQFF NA TRBJ2-1 TRBV28 TRBD2
TGCGCCAGCAGCTTAAGCGGGGGCCTATACAATGAGCAGTTCTTC CASSLSGGLYNEQFF NA TRBJ2-1 TRBV5-1 TRBD2
TGCGCCAGCAGCTTGGCTGGAGGGTACACTGAAGCTTTCTTT CASSLAGGYTEAFF NA TRBJ1-1 TRBV5-1 NA
TGTGCCAGCGGGACAGACTATAGCACAGATACGCAGTATTTT CASGTDYSTDTQYF NA TRBJ2-3 TRBV19 TRBD1
TGTGCCAGCAGCTTAGGCGCAGATACGCAGTATTTT CASSLGADTQYF NA TRBJ2-3 TRBV7-2 NA
TGCGCCAGCAGCCAAGTTATGAACACTGAAGCTTTCTTT CASSQVMNTEAFF NA TRBJ1-1 TRBV4-1 NA
TGTGCCAGCAGACCGGCCGCCGGGACAGGGATAGGCAGCGATACGCAGTATTTT CASRPAAGTGIGSDTQYF NA TRBJ2-3 TRBV28 TRBD1
TGTGCCAGCAGACTAGGGGGGGGCTGGGAGACCCAGTACTTC CASRLGGGWETQYF NA TRBJ2-5 TRBV6-1 NA
TGCGCCAGCAGCCATGGGCCAGTGGGGCAGGAAAAACTGTTTTTT CASSHGPVGQEKLFF NA TRBJ1-4 TRBV4-1 NA
TGCGCCAGCAGCCCCCGGACTAGCGGGGCGCCCGGGGGTCGAGAGACCCAGTACTTC CASSPRTSGAPGGRETQYF NA TRBJ2-5 TRBV4-1 TRBD2
TGTGCCAGCAGCGTTGGAGGGGTGAACACTGAAGCTTTCTTT CASSVGGVNTEAFF NA TRBJ1-1 TRBV9 NA
TGTGCCAGCAGTGAAAAAAGAGGGCAGGGGGCTCAGCAGTACTTC CASSEKRGQGAQQYF NA TRBJ2-5 TRBV25-1 TRBD1
TGTGCCAGCAGTTTATTTGGGGGGGGGACGGCCTATGGCTACACCTTC CASSLFGGGTAYGYTF NA TRBJ1-2 TRBV28 NA
TGTGCCAGCAGCTTAGCGCAGGAGGTGAGCTCCTACGAGCAGTACTTC CASSLAQEVSSYEQYF NA TRBJ2-7 TRBV7-9 NA
TGTGCCAGCAGTTCGCGATATCAGGGGGCAAACTATGGCTACACCTTC CASSSRYQGANYGYTF NA TRBJ1-2 TRBV6-5 TRBD1
TGCAGTGCCCCGACTAGATACGAGCAGTACTTC CSAPTRYEQYF NA TRBJ2-7 TRBV20-1 NA
TGCGCCAGCAGATTACTAGCGGGAGGGCTAAATGAGCAGTTCTTC CASRLLAGGLNEQFF NA TRBJ2-1 TRBV5-1 TRBD2
TGTGCCAGCAGTGAAGTTGCGGGAGGTTACAATGAGCAGTTCTTC CASSEVAGGYNEQFF NA TRBJ2-1 TRBV2 TRBD2
TGCGCCAGCAGCCAAGAAACAGGGGGGTACACCGGGGAGCTGTTTTTT CASSQETGGYTGELFF NA TRBJ2-2 TRBV4-1 TRBD1
TGTGCCAGCAGTTACGTCGGTGGTGGTGAGCAGTTCTTC CASSYVGGGEQFF NA TRBJ2-1 TRBV6-5 NA
TGCGCCAGCAATAGGTGGGGACAGCCTGCAGATACGCAGTATTTT CASNRWGQPADTQYF NA TRBJ2-3 TRBV4-1 TRBD1
TGTGCCAGTAGTTTCGGACAGGGGTACGAGCAGTACTTC CASSFGQGYEQYF NA TRBJ2-7 TRBV19 TRBD1
TGTGCCAGCAGCTTGGAGGGACAGGGGGTGGTCAATGAGCAGTTCTTC CASSLEGQGVVNEQFF few TRBJ2-1 TRBV5-6 TRBD1
TGTGCCAGCAGGGGAGGGCGGGGCCTCTCCTACGAGCAGTACTTC CASRGGRGLSYEQYF NA TRBJ2-7 TRBV6-5 TRBD2
TGTGCCAGCTCACCCGGGACAGGGTATGGCTACACCTTC CASSPGTGYGYTF NA TRBJ1-2 TRBV18 TRBD1
TGTGCCAGCAGCCTTAGGACTAGCGGGAGGGCCGGGGAGACCCAGTACTTC CASSLRTSGRAGETQYF NA TRBJ2-5 TRBV5-6 TRBD2